The 8 T cell receptor beta chains listed next were all sequenced from one sample in a study of PD-1 blockade in classical Hodgkin lymphoma. There was relapse after autologous stem cell transplantation in every patient, and there was variation in brentuximab vedotin exposure. Thawed PBMCs underwent magnetic negative selection to yield purified CD4+ T cells. Clones were sequenced by immunoSEQ multiplex PCR, and TCRdb holds only the in-frame ones, with some missing. The sample yields around 23,000 clones, over 80% seen once. Source: CD4+ T cells from blood, taken at baseline. Receptors were obtained from a human donor with classical Hodgkin lymphoma.

In DNA, the CDR3 is TGCAGCGTTGTGGATGGTGTGGGGTCGAACACTGAAGCTTTCTTT. This encodes CSVVDGVGSNTEAFF. The chain uses TRBV29-1 and TRBJ1-1; D remains unclear. The V end lost 4 bases, the J end lost 1 base, and 16 bases lay between the germline ends. Germline V gene lookup returns CDR1 SQVTM and CDR2 ANQGSEA. The length of the CDR3 is 15 residues. The complete variable domain, with remaining parts taken from reference TRBV29-1 and TRBJ1-1, reads SAVISQKPSRDICQRGTSLTIQCQVDSQVTMMFWYRQQPGQSLTLIATANQGSEATYESGFVIDKFPISRPNLTFSTLTVSNMSPEDSSIYLCSVVDGVGSNTEAFFGQGTRLTVV.

The CDR3 loop is CASRGLLNTEAFF. The DNA for the CDR3 is TGTGCCAGCCGGGGACTATTGAACACTGAAGCTTTCTTT. This chain links TRBV7-9 with TRBJ1-1; TRBD1 is a possible D gene (5 bases). V was clipped by 8 bases and J by 0 bases, with 10 bases between them. Germline CDR1 is SEHNR and CDR2 is FQNEAQ (reference sequence). The CDR3 loop spans 13 amino acids. The full variable domain, its missing parts supplied by reference TRBV7-9 and TRBJ1-1, is DTGVSQNPRHKITKRGQNVTFRCDPISEHNRLYWYRQTLGQGPEFLTYFQNEAQLEKSRLLSDRFSAERPKGSFSTLEIQRTEQGDSAMYLCASRGLLNTEAFFGQGTRLTVV.

The genes are TRBV5-1 and TRBJ2-7; 12 bases fit TRBD2. Trimming removed 0 bases from V and 7 bases from J; junction bases left unmatched: 2. CDR1 and CDR2 from the germline V gene are SGHRS and YFSETQ. CDR3 length: 14 amino acids. The chain's CDR3 is CASSLGLAGVEQYF. CDR3 DNA: TGCGCCAGCAGCTTGGGACTAGCGGGGGTAGAGCAGTACTTC.

This clone was seen once. The chain is built from TRBV7-9 and TRBJ2-5; D gene unclear. Trimming pared 4 bases from V and 5 bases from J, leaving 17 bases between. The germline V gene encodes CDR1 SEHNR and CDR2 FQNEAQ (reference sequence). The CDR3 has 15 amino acids. CDR3 region: CASSSGLADRETQYF. The CDR3 DNA sequence: TGTGCCAGCAGCTCGGGTTTAGCCGATAGGGAGACCCAGTACTTC.

This clone occurred a few times. This chain uses TRBV6-5 with TRBJ1-2; D is undetermined. Germline V gives CDR1 MNHEY, CDR2 SVGAGI. V lost 6 bases and J 13 bases, leaving 18 bases between the germline ends. CDR3 size: 12 residues. The CDR3 DNA reads as TGTGCCAGCAGGGCTCCGGGCCACCGAAGCACCTTC. Encoded protein: CASRAPGHRSTF.

V is TRBV7-9 and J is TRBJ1-1; the D is unclear. V lost 3 bases to trimming and J lost 4 bases, with 3 bases between them. Germline loops: CDR1 SEHNR, CDR2 FQNEAQ (reference sequence). This CDR3 region has 11 residues. The CDR3 sequence is CASSFITEAFF. The CDR3 DNA follows: TGTGCCAGCAGCTTCATCACTGAAGCTTTCTTT.

This chain uses TRBV2 with TRBJ2-2, with 12 nucleotides matching TRBD2. The CDR3 has 15 amino acids. Germline loops: CDR1 SNHLY, CDR2 FYNNEI. V shed 9 bases and J 3 bases; nucleotides not matched to a gene: 5. In DNA, the CDR3 is TGTGCCAGTGGACTAGCGGGGCTCGACACCGGGGAGCTGTTTTTT. It yields the protein CASGLAGLDTGELFF.

V usage is TRBV7-9 and J usage is TRBJ2-5; 8 bases agree with TRBD1. Germline CDR1 SEHNR, CDR2 FQNEAQ (reference sequence). V was pared by 2 bases and J by 5 bases, with 7 bases of the junction left unmatched. The CDR3 is made up of 15 amino acids. CDR3 region: CASSLLQGARETQYF. In nucleotides, the CDR3 is TGTGCCAGCAGCTTATTGCAGGGGGCTAGGGAGACCCAGTACTTC.